The TCR beta chain described here comes from a study of cytotoxic CD8 clonotypes in ibrutinib-treated CLL. Study-wide background: Patient counts were ten to eleven relapsed/refractory, under 16 treatment-naive and some 17 IGHV unmutated.

TCRdb's copy holds only in-frame clones and misses some; the assay was immunoSEQ multiplex PCR. The top ten clones hold about 5% of a sample with 250,000 to 350,000 clones, 60% to 80% of them seen once. Notes on the study in general: Public clonotypes, an uncommon group, contracted or remained stable on treatment.

This clone turned up a few times. No antigen is known for it. Germline assignment: CDR1 SEHNR and CDR2 FQNEAQ (reference sequence). The CDR3 is 12 residues long. The V and J ends lost 5 bases and 9 bases, in that order; junction bases with no gene match: 5. The chain couples TRBV7-9 to TRBJ1-2; 8 bases are shared with TRBD1. This specimen consisted of PBMCs, obtained at disease progression, from a patient treated with ibrutinib. This receptor was taken from a human donor with chronic lymphocytic leukemia. The CDR3 here is CASSRGQGRYTF. The CDR3 coding sequence is TGTGCCAGCAGCAGAGGACAGGGCCGCTACACCTTC. The whole variable domain, remainder taken from reference TRBV7-9 and TRBJ1-2, is DTGVSQNPRHKITKRGQNVTFRCDPISEHNRLYWYRQTLGQGPEFLTYFQNEAQLEKSRLLSDRFSAERPKGSFSTLEIQRTEQGDSAMYLCASSRGQGRYTFGSGTRLTVV.